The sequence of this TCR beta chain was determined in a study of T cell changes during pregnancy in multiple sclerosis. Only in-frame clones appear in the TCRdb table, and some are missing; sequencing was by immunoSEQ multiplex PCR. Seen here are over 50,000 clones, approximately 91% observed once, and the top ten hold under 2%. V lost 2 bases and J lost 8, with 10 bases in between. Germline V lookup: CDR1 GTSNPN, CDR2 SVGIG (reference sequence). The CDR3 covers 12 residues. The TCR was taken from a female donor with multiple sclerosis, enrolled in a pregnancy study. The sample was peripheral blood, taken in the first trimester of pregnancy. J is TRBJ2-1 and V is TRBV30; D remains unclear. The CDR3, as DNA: TGTGCCTGGAGTCCAGTCAGCGATGAGCAGTTCTTC. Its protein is CAWSPVSDEQFF.